This T cell receptor beta chain was sequenced in a study of blood T cell repertoires in COVID-19 (TCRdb year 2020). Background for the entire study: Samples from collaborators originated in the United States, Italy and Spain and spanned both the acute and convalescent phases of COVID-19. The material from the prospective study consisted of cDNA or gDNA derived from T cells, B-cell-depleted T cells, or PBMCs. Subjects who had been exposed to COVID-19, were actively infected with it, or had recovered from it provided the deeply sampled blood TCRbeta repertoires that made up the dataset. The repertoires were released in a freely available public database meant as a resource for research on the immune response to SARS-CoV-2. The samples were drawn from two sources: the first 160 participants of the ongoing ImmuneRACE study, and 1,000 to 1,500 subjects contributed by 6 global collaborators. Nearly every sample came with metadata listing a de-identified subject ID, COVID-19 status, age in years and sex. HLA class I and class II types, where available, came from metadata supplied by the sample provider rather than from assay-based typing.

The CDR3 has 15 amino acids, counting the end cysteine and phenylalanine. Only the CDR3 DNA is retained, 45 bases long and in frame from the first base. The germline V gene (reference sequence) provides CDR1 LGHDT and CDR2 YNNKEL. V has 2 bases trimmed and J has 5 bases trimmed; junction bases matching no gene number 6. TCRbeta CDR3 regions were amplified from genomic DNA using the immunoSEQ Assay, a bias-controlled multiplex PCR. The paper's data handling went like this. Within the assay, amplification of reference gene primers was used to estimate how many nucleated cells each sample contained. To quantify the absolute abundance of each unique TCRbeta CDR3 rearrangement, sequence reads were collapsed and filtered. For each sample, productive Simpson clonality was calculated by taking the square root of Simpson's diversity index across productive rearrangements. Imported from immuneACCESS, the table was reduced by TCRdb to in-frame sequences with V and J called. These copies leave out some clones; in studies compared against another copy, an unresolved V gene accounts for under half, and the cause of the remainder is not known. V and J calls and clone size are as listed in that table; D and trimming were resolved from the DNA. This sample comprises around 320,000 clones, around 88% of them detected only once. 5.5% to 7% of the sample is taken by the ten largest.

Another Seattle source contributed samples from volunteer blood donors who had recovered from COVID-19. Whole blood was collected in K2EDTA tubes by collaborating institutions according to the institutions' own protocols. Collaborator samples were shipped for TCRbeta analysis as frozen whole blood, isolated PBMCs, or DNA extracted from either sample type. This clone was seen more than once but under ten times. Its target antigen remains unknown. No much larger clonotype is one base removed from it; base qualities were not supplied. General conclusions and limits of the study: How much clinical and demographic metadata was included differed by source and by participant, and the metadata was provided uncurated.

Source material: peripheral blood. Rearrangement joined TRBV3-1 (or the pseudogene TRBV3-2) to TRBJ2-5; TRBD2 fits 9 bases in the junction. The clonotype was recovered from a woman aged 30 to 39 who had recovered from COVID-19. The CDR3 is CASSQQGLAGETQYF. The DNA reads TGTGCCAGCAGCCAACAAGGCCTAGCGGGGGAGACCCAGTACTTC.